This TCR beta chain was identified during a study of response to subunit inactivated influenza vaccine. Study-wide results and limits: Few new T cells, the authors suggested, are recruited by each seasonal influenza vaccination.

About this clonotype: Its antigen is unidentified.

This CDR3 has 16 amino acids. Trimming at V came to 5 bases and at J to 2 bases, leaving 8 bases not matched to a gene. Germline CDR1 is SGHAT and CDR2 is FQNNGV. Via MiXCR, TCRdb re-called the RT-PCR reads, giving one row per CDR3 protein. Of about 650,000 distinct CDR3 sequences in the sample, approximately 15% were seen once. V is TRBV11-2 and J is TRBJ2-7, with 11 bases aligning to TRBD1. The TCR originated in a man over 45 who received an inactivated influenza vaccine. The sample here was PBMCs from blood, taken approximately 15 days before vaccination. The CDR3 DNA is TGTGCCAGCAGCCCGCCCGCGGGACAGGGGGCCTACGAGCAGTACTTC. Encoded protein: CASSPPAGQGAYEQYF.